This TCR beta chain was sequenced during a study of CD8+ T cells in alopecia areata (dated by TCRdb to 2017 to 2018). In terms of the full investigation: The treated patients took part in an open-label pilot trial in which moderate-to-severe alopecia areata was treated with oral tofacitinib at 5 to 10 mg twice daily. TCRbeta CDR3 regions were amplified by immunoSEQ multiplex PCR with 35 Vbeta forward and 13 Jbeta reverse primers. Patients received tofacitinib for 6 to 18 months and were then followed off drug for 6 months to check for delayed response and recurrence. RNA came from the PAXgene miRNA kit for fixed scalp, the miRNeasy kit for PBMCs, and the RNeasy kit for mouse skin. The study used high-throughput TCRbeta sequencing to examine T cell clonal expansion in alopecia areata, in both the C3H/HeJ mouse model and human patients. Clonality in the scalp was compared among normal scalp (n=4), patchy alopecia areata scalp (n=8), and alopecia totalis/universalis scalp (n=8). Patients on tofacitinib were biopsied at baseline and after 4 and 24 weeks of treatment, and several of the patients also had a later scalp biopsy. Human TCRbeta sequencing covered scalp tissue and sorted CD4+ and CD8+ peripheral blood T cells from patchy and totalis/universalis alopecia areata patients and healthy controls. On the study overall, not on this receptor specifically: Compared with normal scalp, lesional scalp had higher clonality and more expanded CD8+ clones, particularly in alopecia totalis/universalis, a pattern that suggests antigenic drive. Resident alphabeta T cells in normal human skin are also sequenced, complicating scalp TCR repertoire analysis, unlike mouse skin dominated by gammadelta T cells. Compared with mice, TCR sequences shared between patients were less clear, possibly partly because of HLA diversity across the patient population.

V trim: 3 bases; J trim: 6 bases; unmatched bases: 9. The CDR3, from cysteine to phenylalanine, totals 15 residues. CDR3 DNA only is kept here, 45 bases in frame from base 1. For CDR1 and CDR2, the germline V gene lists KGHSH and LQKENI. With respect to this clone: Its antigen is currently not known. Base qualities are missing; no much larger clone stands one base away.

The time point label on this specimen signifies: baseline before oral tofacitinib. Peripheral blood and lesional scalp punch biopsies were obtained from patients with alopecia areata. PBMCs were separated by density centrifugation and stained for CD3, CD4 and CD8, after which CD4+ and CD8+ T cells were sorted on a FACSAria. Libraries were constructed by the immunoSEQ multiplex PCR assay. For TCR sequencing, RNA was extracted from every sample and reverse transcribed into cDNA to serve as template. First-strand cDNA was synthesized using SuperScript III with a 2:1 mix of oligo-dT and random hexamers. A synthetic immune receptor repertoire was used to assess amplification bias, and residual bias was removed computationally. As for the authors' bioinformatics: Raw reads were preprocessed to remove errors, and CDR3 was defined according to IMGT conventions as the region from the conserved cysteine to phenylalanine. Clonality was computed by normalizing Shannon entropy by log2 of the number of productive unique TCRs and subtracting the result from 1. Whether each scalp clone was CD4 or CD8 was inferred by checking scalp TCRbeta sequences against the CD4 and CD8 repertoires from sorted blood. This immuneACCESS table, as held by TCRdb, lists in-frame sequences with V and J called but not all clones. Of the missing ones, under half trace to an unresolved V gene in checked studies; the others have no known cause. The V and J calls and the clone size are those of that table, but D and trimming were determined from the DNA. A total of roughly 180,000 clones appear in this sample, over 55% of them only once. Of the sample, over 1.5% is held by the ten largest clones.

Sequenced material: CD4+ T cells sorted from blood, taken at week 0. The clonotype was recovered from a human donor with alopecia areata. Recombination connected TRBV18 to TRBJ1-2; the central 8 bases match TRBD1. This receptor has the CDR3 CASSPLDRALDGYTF. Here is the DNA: TGTGCCAGCTCACCCTTGGACAGGGCATTGGATGGCTACACCTTC.